This entry features one T cell receptor beta chain sequence. The sample belongs to a study of T cell changes during pregnancy in multiple sclerosis. TCRdb's copy holds only in-frame clones and misses some; the assay was immunoSEQ multiplex PCR. The sample includes fewer than 45,000 clones, 70% to 90% of them seen just once. The TCR was taken from a female donor with multiple sclerosis, enrolled in a pregnancy study. The sample was CD8+ T cells from peripheral blood mononuclear cells, taken in the third trimester of pregnancy.

In DNA form, the CDR3 reads TGTGCCAGCAGCCCGGGACAGGGGGTGCCCTACGAGCAGTACTTC. Translating gives CASSPGQGVPYEQYF. The chain joins TRBV7-9 to TRBJ2-7, with 11 bases fitting TRBD1. The CDR3 extends over 15 amino acids. V was pared by 5 bases and J by 2 bases, with 5 bases of the junction left unmatched. From germline, CDR1 is SEHNR and CDR2 FQNEAQ (reference sequence).